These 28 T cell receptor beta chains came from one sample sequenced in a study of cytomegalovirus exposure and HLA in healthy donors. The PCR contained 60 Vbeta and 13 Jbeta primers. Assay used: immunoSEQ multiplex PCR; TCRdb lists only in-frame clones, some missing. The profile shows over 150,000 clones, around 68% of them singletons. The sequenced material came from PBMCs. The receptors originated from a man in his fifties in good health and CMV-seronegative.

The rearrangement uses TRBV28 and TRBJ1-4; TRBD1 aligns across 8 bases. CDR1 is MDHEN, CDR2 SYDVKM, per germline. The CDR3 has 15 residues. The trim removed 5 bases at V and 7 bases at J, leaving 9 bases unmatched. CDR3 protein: CASSAPGGESEKLFF. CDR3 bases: TGTGCCAGCAGTGCCCCAGGGGGCGAAAGTGAAAAACTGTTTTTT.

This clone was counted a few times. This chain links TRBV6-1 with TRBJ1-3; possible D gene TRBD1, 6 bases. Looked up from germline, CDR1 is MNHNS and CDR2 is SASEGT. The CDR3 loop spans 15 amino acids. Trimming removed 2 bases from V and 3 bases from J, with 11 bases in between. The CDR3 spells CASSERSGVGNTIYF. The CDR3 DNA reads TGTGCCAGCAGTGAAAGGTCAGGGGTTGGAAACACCATATATTTT.

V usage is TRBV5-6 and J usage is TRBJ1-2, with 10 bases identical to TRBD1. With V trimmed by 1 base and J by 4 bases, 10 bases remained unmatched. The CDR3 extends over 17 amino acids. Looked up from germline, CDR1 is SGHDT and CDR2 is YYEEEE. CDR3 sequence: CASSLLVTGGVSYGYTF. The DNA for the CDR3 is TGTGCCAGCAGCTTGTTAGTGACAGGGGGCGTCAGCTATGGCTACACCTTC.

CDR3 sequence reads: CASSEYRVTEAFF. The DNA for the CDR3 is TGTGCCAGCAGTGAGTACAGGGTTACTGAAGCTTTCTTT. V gene TRBV25-1 combines with J gene TRBJ1-1; D may be TRBD1 (6 bases). CDR3 length: 13 amino acids. Germline loops: CDR1 MGHDK, CDR2 SYGVNS. Between the trimmed V and J ends, which lost 3 bases and 5 bases, there was a span of 10 bases.

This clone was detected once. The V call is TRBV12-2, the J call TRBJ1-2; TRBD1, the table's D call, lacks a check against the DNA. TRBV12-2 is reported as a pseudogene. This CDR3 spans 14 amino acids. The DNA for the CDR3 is TGTGCAAGTCGCTTCCAGGACAGGATGTATGGCTACACCTTC. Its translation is CASRFQDRMYGYTF.

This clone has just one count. For the CDR3, the DNA is TGTGCCAGCAGTTCGACAGGGGGCGCGAACACTGAAGCTTTCTTT. The encoded protein is CASSSTGGANTEAFF. The chain uses TRBV28 and TRBJ1-1; 10 positions agree with TRBD1. The germline gives CDR1 MDHEN, CDR2 SYDVKM. V dropped 4 bases and J dropped 1; count of bases not matched to a gene: 3. CDR3 length: 15 amino acids.

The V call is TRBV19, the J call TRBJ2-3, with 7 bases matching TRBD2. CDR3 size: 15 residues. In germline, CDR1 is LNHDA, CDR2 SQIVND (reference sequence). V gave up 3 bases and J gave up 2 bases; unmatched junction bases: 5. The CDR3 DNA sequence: TGTGCCAGTAGTATGAGGCGGGGGACCACAGATACGCAGTATTTT. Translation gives CASSMRRGTTDTQYF.

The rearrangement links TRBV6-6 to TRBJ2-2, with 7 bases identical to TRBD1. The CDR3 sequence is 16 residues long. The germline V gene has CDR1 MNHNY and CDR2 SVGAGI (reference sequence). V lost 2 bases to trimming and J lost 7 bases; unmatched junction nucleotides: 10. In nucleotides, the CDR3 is TGTGCCAGCAGTTACGCCCGACAGGGAAACGGCGGGGAGCTGTTTTTT. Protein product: CASSYARQGNGGELFF.

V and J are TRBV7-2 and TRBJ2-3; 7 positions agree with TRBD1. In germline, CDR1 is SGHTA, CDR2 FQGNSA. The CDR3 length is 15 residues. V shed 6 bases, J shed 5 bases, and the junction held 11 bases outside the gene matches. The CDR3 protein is CASSQSRGNVDTQYF. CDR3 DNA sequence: TGTGCCAGCAGTCAAAGCAGGGGGAATGTAGATACGCAGTATTTT.

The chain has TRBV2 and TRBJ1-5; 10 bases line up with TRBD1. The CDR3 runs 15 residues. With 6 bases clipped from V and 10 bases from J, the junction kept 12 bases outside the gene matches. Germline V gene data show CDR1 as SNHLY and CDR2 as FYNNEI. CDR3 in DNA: TGTGCCAGCAGGGGGGACAGGGGCTACATCAGTCCCCAGCATTTT. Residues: CASRGDRGYISPQHF. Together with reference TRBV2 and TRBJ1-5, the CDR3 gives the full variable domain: EPEVTQTPSHQVTQMGQEVILRCVPISNHLYFYWYRQILGQKVEFLVSFYNNEISEKSEIFDDQFSVERPDGSNFTLKIRSTKLEDSAMYFCASRGDRGYISPQHFGDGTRLSIL.

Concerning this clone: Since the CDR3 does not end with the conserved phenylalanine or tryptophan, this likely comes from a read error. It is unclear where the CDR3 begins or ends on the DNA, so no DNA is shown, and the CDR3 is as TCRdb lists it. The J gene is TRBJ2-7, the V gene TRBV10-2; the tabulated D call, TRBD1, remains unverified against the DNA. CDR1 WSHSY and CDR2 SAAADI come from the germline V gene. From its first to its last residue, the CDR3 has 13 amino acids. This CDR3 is CASSESPGAPTKA.

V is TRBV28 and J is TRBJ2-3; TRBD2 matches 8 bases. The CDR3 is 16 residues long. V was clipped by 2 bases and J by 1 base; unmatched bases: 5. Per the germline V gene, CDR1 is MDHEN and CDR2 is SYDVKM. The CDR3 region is CASSLRGGLRTDTQYF. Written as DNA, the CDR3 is TGTGCCAGCAGTTTACGGGGGGGGCTACGCACAGATACGCAGTATTTT. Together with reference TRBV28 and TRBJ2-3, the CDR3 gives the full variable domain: DVKVTQSSRYLVKRTGEKVFLECVQDMDHENMFWYRQDPGLGLRLIYFSYDVKMKEKGDIPEGYSVSREKKERFSLILESASTNQTSMYLCASSLRGGLRTDTQYFGPGTRLTVL.

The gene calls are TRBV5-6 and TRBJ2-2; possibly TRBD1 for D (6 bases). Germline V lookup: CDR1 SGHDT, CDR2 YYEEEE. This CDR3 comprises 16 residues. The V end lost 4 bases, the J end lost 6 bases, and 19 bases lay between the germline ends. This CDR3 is CASSLRRITGPGELFF. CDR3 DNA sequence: TGTGCCAGCAGCCTCCGACGGATCACAGGGCCCGGGGAGCTGTTTTTT.

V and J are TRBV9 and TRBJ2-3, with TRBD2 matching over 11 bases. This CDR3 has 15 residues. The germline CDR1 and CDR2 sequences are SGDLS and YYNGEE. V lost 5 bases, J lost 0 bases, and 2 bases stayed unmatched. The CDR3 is CASSRLAGSTDTQYF. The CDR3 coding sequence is TGTGCCAGCAGTCGACTAGCGGGGAGCACAGATACGCAGTATTTT.

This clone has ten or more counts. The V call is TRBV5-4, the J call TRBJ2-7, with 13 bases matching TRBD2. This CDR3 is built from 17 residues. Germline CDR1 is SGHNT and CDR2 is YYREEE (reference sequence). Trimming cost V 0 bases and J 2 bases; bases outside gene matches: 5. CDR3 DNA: TGTGCCAGCAGCTTGGGACTAGCGGGGGGCAGACCCTACGAGCAGTACTTC. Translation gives CASSLGLAGGRPYEQYF.

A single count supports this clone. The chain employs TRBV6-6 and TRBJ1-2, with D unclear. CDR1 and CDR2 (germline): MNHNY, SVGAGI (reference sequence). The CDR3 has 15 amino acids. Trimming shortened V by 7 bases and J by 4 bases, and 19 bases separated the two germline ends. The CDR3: CASTSLWGDGYGYTF. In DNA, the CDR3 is TGTGCCAGCACCTCCTTGTGGGGAGATGGCTATGGCTACACCTTC.

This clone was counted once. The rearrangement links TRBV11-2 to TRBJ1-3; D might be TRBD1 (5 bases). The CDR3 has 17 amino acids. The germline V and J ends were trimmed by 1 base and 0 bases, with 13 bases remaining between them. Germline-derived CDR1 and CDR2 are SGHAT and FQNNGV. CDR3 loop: CASSLGGALLSGNTIYF. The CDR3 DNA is TGTGCCAGCAGCTTAGGTGGGGCCTTACTCTCTGGAAACACCATATATTTT.

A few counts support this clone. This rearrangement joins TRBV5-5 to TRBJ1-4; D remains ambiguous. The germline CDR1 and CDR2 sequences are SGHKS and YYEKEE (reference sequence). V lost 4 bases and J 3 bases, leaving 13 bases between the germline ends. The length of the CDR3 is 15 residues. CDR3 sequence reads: CASSHRLLSNEKLFF. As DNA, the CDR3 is TGTGCCAGCAGCCACCGACTGTTATCTAATGAAAAACTGTTTTTT. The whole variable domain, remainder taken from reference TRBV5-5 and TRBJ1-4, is DAGVTQSPTHLIKTRGQQVTLRCSPISGHKSVSWYQQVLGQGPQFIFQYYEKEERGRGNFPDRFSARQFPNYSSELNVNALLLGDSALYLCASSHRLLSNEKLFFGSGTQLSVL.

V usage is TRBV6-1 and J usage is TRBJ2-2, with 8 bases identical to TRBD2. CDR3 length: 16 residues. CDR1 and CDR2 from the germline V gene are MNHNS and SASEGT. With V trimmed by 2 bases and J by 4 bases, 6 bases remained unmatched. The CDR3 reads CASSEQRGLTTGELFF. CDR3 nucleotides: TGTGCCAGCAGTGAACAGCGGGGGCTGACCACCGGGGAGCTGTTTTTT.

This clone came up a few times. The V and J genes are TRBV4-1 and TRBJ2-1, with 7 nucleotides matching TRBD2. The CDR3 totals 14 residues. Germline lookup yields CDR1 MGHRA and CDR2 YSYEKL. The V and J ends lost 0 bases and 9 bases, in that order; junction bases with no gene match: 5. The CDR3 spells CASSQERGLSEQFF. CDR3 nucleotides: TGCGCCAGCAGCCAAGAACGGGGACTAAGTGAGCAGTTCTTC.

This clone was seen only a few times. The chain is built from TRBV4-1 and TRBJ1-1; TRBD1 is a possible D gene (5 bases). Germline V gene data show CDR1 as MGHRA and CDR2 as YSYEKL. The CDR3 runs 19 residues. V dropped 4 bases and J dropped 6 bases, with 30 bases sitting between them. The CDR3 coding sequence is TGCGCCAGCAGCCCCCTATTTCGAAGGACGAGAGACAGCCATCCTGAAGCTTTCTTT. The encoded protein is CASSPLFRRTRDSHPEAFF.

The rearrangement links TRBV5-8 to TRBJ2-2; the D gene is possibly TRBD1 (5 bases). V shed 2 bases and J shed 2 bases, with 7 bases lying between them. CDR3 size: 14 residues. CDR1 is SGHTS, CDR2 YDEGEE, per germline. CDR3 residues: CASSLGVNTGELFF. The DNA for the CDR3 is TGTGCCAGCAGCTTAGGGGTAAACACCGGGGAGCTGTTTTTT.

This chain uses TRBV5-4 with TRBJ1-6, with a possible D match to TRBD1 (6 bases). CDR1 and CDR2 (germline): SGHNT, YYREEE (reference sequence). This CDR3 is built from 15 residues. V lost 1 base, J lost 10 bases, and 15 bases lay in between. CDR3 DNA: TGTGCCAGCAGCTTGAGGGGGGGCCGTAGATCACCCCTCCACTTT. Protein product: CASSLRGGRRSPLHF.

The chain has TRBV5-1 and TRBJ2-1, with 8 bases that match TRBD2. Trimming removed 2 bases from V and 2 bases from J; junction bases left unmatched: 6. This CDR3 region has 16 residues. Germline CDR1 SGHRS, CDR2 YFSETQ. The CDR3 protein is CASSLSGGTPYNEQFF. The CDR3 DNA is TGCGCCAGCAGCTTAAGCGGGGGAACCCCCTACAATGAGCAGTTCTTC. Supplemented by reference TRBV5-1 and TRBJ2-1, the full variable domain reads KAGVTQTPRYLIKTRGQQVTLSCSPISGHRSVSWYQQTPGQGLQFLFEYFSETQRNKGNFPGRFSGRQFSNSRSEMNVSTLELGDSALYLCASSLSGGTPYNEQFFGPGTRLTVL.

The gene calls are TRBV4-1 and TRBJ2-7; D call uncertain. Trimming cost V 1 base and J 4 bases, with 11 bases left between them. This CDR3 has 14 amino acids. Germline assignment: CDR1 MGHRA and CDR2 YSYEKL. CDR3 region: CASSQVSISYEQYF. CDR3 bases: TGCGCCAGCAGCCAAGTGAGCATTTCTTACGAGCAGTACTTC.

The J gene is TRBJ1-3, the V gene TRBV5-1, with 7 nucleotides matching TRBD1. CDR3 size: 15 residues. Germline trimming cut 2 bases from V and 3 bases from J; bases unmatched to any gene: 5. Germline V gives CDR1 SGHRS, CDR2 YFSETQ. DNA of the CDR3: TGCGCCAGCAGCTTCACAGGGGTAGATGGAAACACCATATATTTT. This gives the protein CASSFTGVDGNTIYF.

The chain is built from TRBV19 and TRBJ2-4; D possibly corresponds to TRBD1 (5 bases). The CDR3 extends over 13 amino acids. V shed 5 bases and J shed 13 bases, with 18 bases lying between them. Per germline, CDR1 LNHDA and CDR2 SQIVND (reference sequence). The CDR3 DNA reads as TGTGCCAGTAGTGGACAAAGCCCTTCCCACCAGTACTTC. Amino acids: CASSGQSPSHQYF.

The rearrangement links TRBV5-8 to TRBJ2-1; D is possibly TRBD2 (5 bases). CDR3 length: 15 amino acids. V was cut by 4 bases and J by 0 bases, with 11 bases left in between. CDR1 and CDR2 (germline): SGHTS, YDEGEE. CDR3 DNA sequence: TGTGCCAGCAGCCAAGGACTGAGCTCCTACAATGAGCAGTTCTTC. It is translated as CASSQGLSSYNEQFF. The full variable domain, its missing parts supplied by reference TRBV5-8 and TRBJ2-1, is EAGVTQSPTHLIKTRGQQATLRCSPISGHTSVYWYQQALGLGLQFLLWYDEGEERNRGNFPPRFSGRQFPNYSSELNVNALELEDSALYLCASSQGLSSYNEQFFGPGTRLTVL.